The 32 T cell receptor beta chains below come from one sample, sequenced in a study of blood T cell repertoires in COVID-19. The table came from immunoSEQ multiplex PCR; TCRdb's copy has only in-frame clones and leaves some out. The repertoire holds 200,000 to 250,000 clones, with approximately 80% as singletons. The source material was peripheral blood. The receptors shown here come from a woman between 45 and 65 years old with acute or convalescent COVID-19.

This chain uses TRBV19 with TRBJ2-1; a possible D gene is TRBD2 (5 bases). Germline V lookup: CDR1 LNHDA, CDR2 SQIVND (reference sequence). The CDR3 consists of 15 residues. Trimming removed 3 bases from V and 0 bases from J, with 9 bases in between. CDR3 protein: CASSIERYSYNEQFF. DNA for the CDR3: TGTGCCAGTAGTATCGAGCGGTACTCCTACAATGAGCAGTTCTTC. The entire variable domain, with the rest obtained from reference TRBV19 and TRBJ2-1, is as follows: DGGITQSPKYLFRKEGQNVTLSCEQNLNHDAMYWYRQDPGQGLRLIYYSQIVNDFQKGDIAEGYSVSREKKESFPLTVTSAQKNPTAFYLCASSIERYSYNEQFFGPGTRLTVL.

This clone was seen once. One junction end disagrees with the germline gene, perhaps due to a read error. The rearrangement joins TRBV6-1 to TRBJ1-3; D perhaps matches TRBD1 (5 bases). Germline loops: CDR1 MNHNS, CDR2 SASEGT. The CDR3 runs to 11 residues. The CDR3 nucleotides are TGTGCCAGCAGTGAAAGTTGGGGGGGTGGCTTT. Translating it yields CASSESWGGGF.

J is TRBJ2-2 and V is TRBV24-1; D is undetermined. CDR3 length equals 13 residues. V shed 7 bases and J shed 5 bases, with 10 bases lying between them. CDR1 and CDR2 (germline): KGHDR, SFDVKD. The CDR3 sequence: CATRAPGTGELFF. The DNA for the CDR3 is TGTGCCACCAGGGCCCCCGGGACCGGGGAGCTGTTTTTT.

V gene TRBV12-5 combines with J gene TRBJ1-3; D might be TRBD1 (5 bases). The length of the CDR3 is 18 residues. The ends were cut back, 1 base at V and 1 base at J, with 17 bases in the middle. CDR1 LGHNT and CDR2 FRNRAP come from the germline V gene. The CDR3 region is CASGLEYAGQLSGNTIYF. DNA for the CDR3: TGTGCTAGTGGTTTGGAATACGCGGGGCAGCTATCTGGAAACACCATATATTTT.

The chain uses TRBV5-1 and TRBJ2-2; D perhaps matches TRBD2 (6 bases). Germline V lookup: CDR1 SGHRS, CDR2 YFSETQ. V dropped 4 bases and J dropped 3 bases, with 16 bases sitting between them. The CDR3 covers 16 residues. The CDR3 loop reads CASSPEAGLDTGELFF. CDR3 nucleotides: TGCGCCAGCAGCCCCGAGGCGGGGCTAGACACCGGGGAGCTGTTTTTT.

V and J are TRBV7-2 and TRBJ2-7; D remains unclear. This CDR3 has 20 residues. Germline values: CDR1 SGHTA, CDR2 FQGNSA. Trimming took 0 bases from V and 2 from J, leaving 26 bases between them. The CDR3 DNA reads TGTGCCAGCAGCTTAGCGCGAAGATCCTCTGGCGAGAACTACCCCTACGAGCAGTACTTC. Residues: CASSLARRSSGENYPYEQYF.

This sequence joins TRBV2 and TRBJ1-6; D might be TRBD1 (5 bases). Trimming stripped 7 bases from V and 7 bases from J, with 17 bases between. Germline V CDR1 and CDR2: SNHLY, FYNNEI. The CDR3 has 15 amino acids. CDR3 coding DNA: TGTGCCAGCACCCCAGGGCGGAGCCAGAATTCACCCCTCCACTTT. This translates into CASTPGRSQNSPLHF. The variable domain in full, completed from reference TRBV2 and TRBJ1-6, reads EPEVTQTPSHQVTQMGQEVILRCVPISNHLYFYWYRQILGQKVEFLVSFYNNEISEKSEIFDDQFSVERPDGSNFTLKIRSTKLEDSAMYFCASTPGRSQNSPLHFGNGTRLTVT.

V is TRBV30 and J is TRBJ2-3, with TRBD2 matching over 9 bases. Germline assignment: CDR1 GTSNPN and CDR2 SVGIG (reference sequence). This CDR3 is built from 15 residues. The J segment lost 9 bases and the V segment lost 4 bases, leaving 14 bases of the junction unmatched. DNA for the CDR3: TGTGCCTGGATCCCGGCTAGCGGGGCGGGGGGGACGCAGTATTTT. Protein: CAWIPASGAGGTQYF.

This clone was recorded only once. This chain connects TRBV4-3 to TRBJ2-7; 7 bases agree with TRBD1. This CDR3 has 18 residues. V lost 0 bases to trimming and J lost 0 bases; unmatched junction nucleotides: 11. Germline V CDR1 and CDR2: LGHNA, YSLEER. Written as DNA, the CDR3 is TGCGCCAGCAGCCAAGAAGGGACAGCGGCTATGAGCTCCTACGAGCAGTACTTC. Translation: CASSQEGTAAMSSYEQYF.

The J gene is TRBJ1-4, the V gene TRBV2; 9 nucleotides match TRBD1. Germline CDR1 is SNHLY and CDR2 is FYNNEI. With 5 bases clipped from V and 1 base from J, the junction kept 8 bases outside the gene matches. The CDR3 length is 17 residues. CDR3 loop: CASSPGTGLETNEKLFF. CDR3 in DNA: TGTGCCAGCAGTCCCGGGACAGGGCTCGAAACTAATGAAAAACTGTTTTTT.

This sequence joins TRBV9 and TRBJ2-5, with TRBD2 as a possible D gene (6 bases). The CDR3 contains 13 residues. V was shortened by 4 bases and J by 5 bases, with 12 bases between the two germline ends. CDR1 is SGDLS, CDR2 YYNGEE, per germline. Written as DNA, the CDR3 is TGTGCCAGCAGCCGACTAGTATGGGAGACCCAGTACTTC. Its translation is CASSRLVWETQYF.

This chain connects TRBV18 to TRBJ1-4, with a weak D call TRBD1 (5 bases). The CDR3 extends over 14 amino acids. Germline V gene sequence: CDR1 KGHSH, CDR2 LQKENI. V dropped 3 bases and J dropped 4 bases, with 9 bases sitting between them. The CDR3 spells CASSPAGGNEKLFF. The CDR3 DNA sequence: TGTGCCAGCTCACCTGCGGGGGGTAATGAAAAACTGTTTTTT. Filled out from reference TRBV18 and TRBJ1-4, the complete variable domain reads NAGVMQNPRHLVRRRGQEARLRCSPMKGHSHVYWYRQLPEEGLKFMVYLQKENIIDESGMPKERFSAEFPKEGPSILRIQQVVRGDSAAYFCASSPAGGNEKLFFGSGTQLSVL.

The rearrangement joins TRBV19 to TRBJ2-7, with 11 bases aligning to TRBD1. The CDR3 is 15 amino acids. Losses at the gene ends were 1 base for V and 6 bases for J; bases not matched to a gene: 5. Germline loops: CDR1 LNHDA, CDR2 SQIVND (reference sequence). CDR3 protein: CASSIGGTGGREQYF. The CDR3 nucleotides read TGTGCCAGTAGTATAGGCGGGACAGGGGGACGCGAGCAGTACTTC.

The rearrangement joins TRBV19 to TRBJ2-1, with TRBD2 matching over 11 bases. Germline V lookup: CDR1 LNHDA, CDR2 SQIVND (reference sequence). V lost 5 bases to trimming and J lost 1 base; unmatched junction nucleotides: 4. CDR3 length: 16 amino acids. The CDR3 reads CASSPSGRRSYNEQFF. For the CDR3, the DNA is TGTGCCAGTAGTCCTAGCGGGAGGCGGTCCTACAATGAGCAGTTCTTC.

This clone showed up just once. The chain recombines TRBV6-2 or TRBV6-3 with TRBJ2-2; 7 positions match TRBD1. The germline CDR1 and CDR2 sequences are MNHEY and SVGEGT. The CDR3 extends over 14 amino acids. J was trimmed by 5 bases and V by 5 bases; bases with no gene match: 5. The DNA for the CDR3 is TGTGCCAGCAGTGGCGACAGGGAAACCGGGGAGCTGTTTTTT. Protein sequence: CASSGDRETGELFF.

The chain employs TRBV28 and TRBJ2-2; D is unclear. Germline CDR1 is MDHEN and CDR2 is SYDVKM. The CDR3 sequence is 12 residues long. V gave up 5 bases and J gave up 7 bases, with 8 bases separating them. The CDR3 is CASSLGYGELFF. CDR3 sequence (DNA): TGTGCCAGCAGTCTCGGGTACGGGGAGCTGTTTTTT.

On this clone itself: The sample has other DNA sequences that encode this CDR3 too. The J gene is TRBJ2-7, the V gene TRBV7-9, with TRBD1 identical over 9 bases. V shed 5 bases, J shed 2 bases, and the junction held 7 bases outside the gene matches. The germline V gene has CDR1 SEHNR and CDR2 FQNEAQ (reference sequence). This CDR3 region has 15 residues. CDR3 DNA: TGTGCCAGCAGCGCCCCGGGACAGGGTACCTACGAGCAGTACTTC. Amino acid sequence: CASSAPGQGTYEQYF.

The chain carries TRBV7-9 and TRBJ2-1; 7 nucleotides agree with TRBD2. This CDR3 is built from 14 residues. Per the germline V gene, CDR1 is SEHNR and CDR2 is FQNEAQ (reference sequence). With V trimmed by 4 bases and J by 4 bases, 4 bases remained unmatched. This CDR3 reads CASSSSGGYNEQFF. CDR3 DNA sequence: TGTGCCAGCAGCTCTAGCGGTGGTTACAATGAGCAGTTCTTC.

This rearrangement joins TRBV19 to TRBJ2-2; D uncertain. The V gene lost 0 bases and the J gene lost 2 bases, with 4 bases spanning the gap. This CDR3 has 14 residues. Germline CDR1 LNHDA, CDR2 SQIVND (reference sequence). The CDR3 reads CASSIEANTGELFF. The CDR3 bases are TGTGCCAGTAGTATAGAGGCTAACACCGGGGAGCTGTTTTTT.

The rearrangement uses TRBV5-4 and TRBJ1-1; D gene unclear. The CDR3 has 13 amino acids. V lost 4 bases and J lost 1, with 8 bases in between. CDR1 and CDR2 from the germline V gene are SGHNT and YYREEE (reference sequence). CDR3 sequence: CASSPNRNTEAFF. In DNA, the CDR3 is TGTGCCAGCAGCCCGAACAGGAACACTGAAGCTTTCTTT. The whole variable domain, filled in from reference TRBV5-4 and TRBJ1-1, reads ETGVTQSPTHLIKTRGQQVTLRCSSQSGHNTVSWYQQALGQGPQFIFQYYREEENGRGNFPPRFSGLQFPNYSSELNVNALELDDSALYLCASSPNRNTEAFFGQGTRLTVV.

This clone showed up just once. This sequence joins TRBV18 and TRBJ2-3; 10 bases match TRBD2. The CDR3 extends over 17 amino acids. After removal of 4 bases from V and 0 bases from J, the junction contained 7 bases not matched to a gene. Germline loops: CDR1 KGHSH, CDR2 LQKENI. DNA of the CDR3: TGTGCCAGCTCACGTGGTACTAGCGGGGCTAGCACAGATACGCAGTATTTT. This encodes CASSRGTSGASTDTQYF.

The V gene is TRBV15, the J gene TRBJ1-5, with 8 bases matching TRBD1. Germline loops: CDR1 LNHNV, CDR2 YYDKDF (reference sequence). V lost 5 bases to trimming and J lost 11 bases; unmatched junction nucleotides: 11. The CDR3 runs to 14 residues. This CDR3 is CATSDPGQVIAQHF. The CDR3 coding sequence is TGTGCCACCAGCGATCCGGGACAGGTTATAGCCCAGCATTTT.

V and J are TRBV5-6 and TRBJ1-2, with D possibly matching TRBD1 (5 bases). The CDR3 is made up of 13 amino acids. V lost 3 bases, J lost 7 bases, and 13 bases lay in between. CDR1 is SGHDT and CDR2 is YYEEEE in the germline V gene. The CDR3 region has the DNA TGTGCCAGCAGCTCGCCCCAGGGCGGTGGCTACACCTTC. Its protein is CASSSPQGGGYTF.

This rearrangement joins TRBV6-4 to TRBJ2-1; D perhaps matches TRBD2 (5 bases). The V end was cut by 0 bases, the J end by 0 bases, with 12 bases between. CDR3 length: 17 residues. Germline CDR1 is MRHNA and CDR2 is SNTAGT. The CDR3 region is CASSDSSSGISYNEQFF. The CDR3 DNA is TGTGCCAGCAGTGACTCGAGTTCGGGGATCTCCTACAATGAGCAGTTCTTC.

This rearrangement joins TRBV15 to TRBJ1-2; perhaps TRBD1 as D (6 bases). V shed 5 bases and J shed 1 base, with 17 bases lying between them. In germline, CDR1 is LNHNV, CDR2 YYDKDF (reference sequence). The length of the CDR3 is 16 residues. CDR3 sequence reads: CATSPEWTAVNYGYTF. The CDR3 DNA reads as TGTGCCACCAGCCCAGAATGGACAGCCGTTAACTATGGCTACACCTTC.

The chain combines TRBV6-2 or TRBV6-3 with TRBJ1-5; no firm D call. The CDR3 consists of 13 residues. V lost 6 bases and J 6 bases, leaving 12 bases between the germline ends. Germline values: CDR1 MNHEY, CDR2 SVGEGT. Written as DNA, the CDR3 is TGTGCCAGCAGCCTACCGGCGGGTCAGCCCCAGCATTTT. Its protein product is CASSLPAGQPQHF.

The V call is TRBV19, the J call TRBJ1-4, with 8 bases fitting TRBD1. The CDR3 has 16 residues. With V trimmed by 2 bases and J by 5 bases, 7 bases remained unmatched. The V gene's germline CDR1 is LNHDA and CDR2 SQIVND (reference sequence). CDR3 DNA sequence: TGTGCCAGTAGTATATCGTCGGACAGGGCAAATGAAAAACTGTTTTTT. Its protein product is CASSISSDRANEKLFF.

The rearrangement joins TRBV4-2 to TRBJ2-1; 8 nucleotides match TRBD1. This CDR3 spans 16 amino acids. V gave up 4 bases and J gave up 8 bases; unmatched junction bases: 13. Looked up from germline, CDR1 is LGHNA and CDR2 is YNFKEQ. In DNA form, the CDR3 reads TGTGCCAGCAGCCGCTCGGGACAGGTGGGGGTGGATGAGCAGTTCTTC. Its protein is CASSRSGQVGVDEQFF.

The J gene is TRBJ2-4, the V gene TRBV11-2, with D hard to call. Germline CDR1 SGHAT, CDR2 FQNNGV. The CDR3 is made up of 13 amino acids. V dropped 8 bases and J dropped 0 bases, with 8 bases sitting between them. This chain's CDR3 is CASGVGAKNIQYF. The CDR3 coding sequence is TGTGCCAGCGGAGTGGGAGCCAAAAACATTCAGTACTTC.

The chain recombines TRBV21-1 with TRBJ2-5; TRBD1 was called by the table and not checked on the DNA. TRBV21-1 is annotated as a pseudogene. CDR3 length: 14 residues. The CDR3 DNA is TGTGCCAGCAGCAATGGGACAGGGGGAGAGACCCAGTACTTC. Translated: CASSNGTGGETQYF.

V gene TRBV28 combines with J gene TRBJ2-1; a weak D match, TRBD1 (5 bases). The germline CDR1 and CDR2 sequences are MDHEN and SYDVKM. CDR3 size: 13 residues. Trimming left V 10 bases short and J 1 base short, with 11 bases between. The DNA of the CDR3 is TGTGCCACCAGGGCTCAATCCTACAATGAGCAGTTCTTC. It translates to CATRAQSYNEQFF.

The table lists this clone with a few counts. The J gene is TRBJ2-5, the V gene TRBV5-1, with 7 bases that match TRBD2. The CDR3 runs to 15 residues. Per germline, CDR1 SGHRS and CDR2 YFSETQ. V gave up 0 bases and J gave up 3 bases; unmatched junction bases: 5. The DNA for the CDR3 is TGCGCCAGCAGCTTGGAGGGCGGGGGTGAAGAGACCCAGTACTTC. Translation: CASSLEGGGEETQYF.